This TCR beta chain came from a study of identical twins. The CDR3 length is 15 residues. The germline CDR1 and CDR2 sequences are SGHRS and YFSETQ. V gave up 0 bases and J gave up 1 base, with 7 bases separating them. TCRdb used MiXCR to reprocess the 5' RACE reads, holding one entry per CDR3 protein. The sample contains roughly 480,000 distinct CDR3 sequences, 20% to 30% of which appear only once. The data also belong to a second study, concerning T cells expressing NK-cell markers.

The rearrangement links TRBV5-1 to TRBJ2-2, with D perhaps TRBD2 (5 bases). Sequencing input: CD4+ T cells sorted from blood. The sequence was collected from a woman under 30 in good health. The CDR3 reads CASSLGLQNTGELFF. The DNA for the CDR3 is TGCGCCAGCAGCTTGGGACTACAGAACACCGGGGAGCTGTTTTTT.